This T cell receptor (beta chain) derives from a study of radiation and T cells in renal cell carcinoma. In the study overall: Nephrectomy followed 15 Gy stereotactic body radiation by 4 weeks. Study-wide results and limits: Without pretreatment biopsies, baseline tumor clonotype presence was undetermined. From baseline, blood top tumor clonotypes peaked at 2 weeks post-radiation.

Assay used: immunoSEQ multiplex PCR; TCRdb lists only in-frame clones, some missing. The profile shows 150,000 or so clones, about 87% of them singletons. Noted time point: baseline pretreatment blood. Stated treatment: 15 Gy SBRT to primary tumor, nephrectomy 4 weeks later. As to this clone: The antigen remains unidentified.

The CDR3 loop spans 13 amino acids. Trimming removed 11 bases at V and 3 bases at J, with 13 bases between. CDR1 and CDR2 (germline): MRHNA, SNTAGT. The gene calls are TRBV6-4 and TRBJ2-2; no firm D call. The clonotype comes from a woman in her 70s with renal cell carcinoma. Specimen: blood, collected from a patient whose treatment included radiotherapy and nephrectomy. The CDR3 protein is CAPTGQHTGELFF. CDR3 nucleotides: TGTGCCCCAACGGGTCAGCACACCGGGGAGCTGTTTTTT.